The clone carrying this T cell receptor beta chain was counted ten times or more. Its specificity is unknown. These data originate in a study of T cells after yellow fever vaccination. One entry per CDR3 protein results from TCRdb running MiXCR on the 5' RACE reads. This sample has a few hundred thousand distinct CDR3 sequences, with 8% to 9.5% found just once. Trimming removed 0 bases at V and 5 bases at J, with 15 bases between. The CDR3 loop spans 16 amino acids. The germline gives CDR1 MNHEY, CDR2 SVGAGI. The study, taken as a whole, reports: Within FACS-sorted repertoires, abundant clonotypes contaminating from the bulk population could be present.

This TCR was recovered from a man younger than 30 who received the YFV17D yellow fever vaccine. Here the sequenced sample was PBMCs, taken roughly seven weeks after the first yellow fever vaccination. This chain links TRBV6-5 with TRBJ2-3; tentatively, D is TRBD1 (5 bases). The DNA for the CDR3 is TGTGCCAGCAGTTACTCGACTGGGGCAGGCAGAGATACGCAGTATTTT. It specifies CASSYSTGAGRDTQYF.